These T cell receptor beta chains were read from a single sample in a study of regulatory T cells in long-lasting Graves disease. TCRdb re-called the multiplex PCR reads with MiXCR, one entry per CDR3 protein. The table includes around 420,000 distinct CDR3 sequences, approximately 16% detected once. These data are also associated with another study on T cells in Graves' hyperthyroidism and ophthalmopathy.

This specimen consisted of peripheral blood mononuclear cells (PBMCs), obtained at new diagnosis, from a patient treated with antithyroid drugs. The receptors derive from a woman aged 40 to 50 with Graves disease. The CDR3 runs from the conserved cysteine through the conserved F or W. Each record gives: D gene, clone size, J gene, V gene, CDR3 DNA, CDR3 protein. The D gene is left open where the match is weak. Expanded clones are given a class, and other clones once, few, many or no size at all.

- many TRBJ2-1 TRBV12-3/TRBV12-4 TGTGCCAGCTCCCAGGACAGCTACAATGAGCAGTTCTTC CASSQDSYNEQFF
TRBD2 many TRBJ2-3 TRBV5-1 TGCGCCAGCAGTGAGATAGCGGGAGACCCCTCAGATACGCAGTATTTT CASSEIAGDPSDTQYF
- many TRBJ2-5 TRBV19 TGTGCCAGTACCCCGGACCCGACGTCGTGGGAGACCCAGTACTTC CASTPDPTSWETQYF
- few TRBJ1-4 TRBV4-3 TGCGCCAGCAGCCAAGGTACAGGGCTCGAAAAACTGTTTTTT CASSQGTGLEKLFF
TRBD1 many TRBJ2-5 TRBV7-9 TGTGCCAGCAGCCCCACCTTGGGACAGGACCAAGAGACCCAGTACTTC CASSPTLGQDQETQYF
TRBD1 many TRBJ1-5 TRBV7-8 TGTGCCAGCAGCTTGACAGGGGATTGGTATAGCAATCAGCCCCAGCATTTT CASSLTGDWYSNQPQHF
- many TRBJ2-7 TRBV5-5 TGTGCCAGCAGCTTGCGGGGATTGGCGTACGAGCAGTACTTC CASSLRGLAYEQYF
- many TRBJ2-7 TRBV3-1 TGTGCCAGCAGCCCAAAGGGTAGAGGAGAGCAGTACTTC CASSPKGRGEQYF
TRBD1 few TRBJ2-2 TRBV12-3/TRBV12-4 TGTGCCAGCACTCCCCGGGGACAGGGTAGTTATGACACCGGGGAGCTGTTTTTT CASTPRGQGSYDTGELFF
- few TRBJ2-1 TRBV4-1 TGCGCCAGCAGCCAAGGTGCGAATGAGCAGTTCTTC CASSQGANEQFF
TRBD2 few TRBJ2-7 TRBV6-1 TGTGCCAGCCGAGGGACTAGCGGGATTAACTACGAGCAGTACTTC CASRGTSGINYEQYF
TRBD1 - TRBJ1-4 TRBV9 TGTGCCAGCAGCGGAGGACAGGGGTTGGCAACTAATGAAAAACTGTTTTTT CASSGGQGLATNEKLFF
TRBD2 many TRBJ2-7 TRBV15 TGTGCCACCAGCAGGGGACTAGCGGCATCCTACGAGCAGTACTTC CATSRGLAASYEQYF
- many TRBJ2-7 TRBV6-2/TRBV6-3 TGTGCCAGCAGTTCCAGGATCGAGCAGTACTTC CASSSRIEQYF
TRBD2 - TRBJ2-1 TRBV19 TGTGCCAGTAGTAAAGCCCTCAGGACTAGCGGCAGCTCCTACAATGAGCAGTTCTTC CASSKALRTSGSSYNEQFF
TRBD2 - TRBJ2-1 TRBV6-1 TGTGCCAGCGGTAGGGGACTAGCGGGACCTGAGCAGTTCTTC CASGRGLAGPEQFF